The clone carrying this T cell receptor (beta chain) was counted at least ten times. This entry is derived from a study of low-dose radiotherapy and immunotherapy resistance in tumors. Overall study: Each fraction for Cohort 1 was 0.5 Gy, given every 2 weeks, and the total came to 6.5 Gy. On an every-two-weeks schedule, patients received intravenous nivolumab 240 mg, along with ipilimumab 1 mg/kg every six weeks.

Both TCRalpha and TCRbeta chains were reverse transcribed with V-gene-specific primers. Both a constant-region primer and a V-primer adapter served to amplify TCRs across roughly 22 PCR cycles. Each CDR3 protein is one row after TCRdb ran MiXCR on the reads. Of 85,000 to 100,000 distinct CDR3 sequences in the sample, under 10% were seen once. The time point here: before trial treatment. Sequences were derived from PBMCs, sampled before treatment. The clonotype was recovered from a male donor with prostate cancer.

In DNA, the CDR3 is TGCAGCGTTGAGGGGCTCGGGGAGGTCTATGGCTACACCTTC. Encoded protein: CSVEGLGEVYGYTF. The V gene is TRBV29-1, the J gene TRBJ1-2; tentatively, D is TRBD1 (5 bases). V shed 3 bases and J shed 4 bases, with 15 bases lying between them. The CDR3 contains 14 residues. CDR1 and CDR2 (germline): SQVTM, ANQGSEA. Full variable domain (remainder filled in from reference TRBV29-1 and TRBJ1-2): SAVISQKPSRDICQRGTSLTIQCQVDSQVTMMFWYRQQPGQSLTLIATANQGSEATYESGFVIDKFPISRPNLTFSTLTVSNMSPEDSSIYLCSVEGLGEVYGYTFGSGTRLTVV.